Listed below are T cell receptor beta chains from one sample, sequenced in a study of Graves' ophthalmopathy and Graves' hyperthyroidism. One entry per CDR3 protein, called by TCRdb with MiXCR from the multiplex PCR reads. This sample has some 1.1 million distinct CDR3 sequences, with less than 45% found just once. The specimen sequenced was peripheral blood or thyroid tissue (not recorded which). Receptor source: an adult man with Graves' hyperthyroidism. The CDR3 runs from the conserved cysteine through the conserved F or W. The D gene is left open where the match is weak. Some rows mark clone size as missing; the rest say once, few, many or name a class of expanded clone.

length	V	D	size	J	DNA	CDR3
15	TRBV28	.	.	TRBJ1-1	TGTGCTAGCAGTACCCTGCCAAGGGGGGAGACTGAAGCTTTCTTT	CASSTLPRGETEAFF
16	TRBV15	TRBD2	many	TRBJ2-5	TGTGCCACCAGCAGAGAAAACGGGGGGGTGCAAGAGACCCAGTACTTC	CATSRENGGVQETQYF
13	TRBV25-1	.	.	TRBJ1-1	TGTGCCAGCAGTGACAGTTCCTACGACAAAGCTTTCTTT	CASSDSSYDKAFF
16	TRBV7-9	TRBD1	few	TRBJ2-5	TGTGCCAGCAGTATAACAGGGGGCCTTGGGGAAGAGACCCAGTACTTC	CASSITGGLGEETQYF
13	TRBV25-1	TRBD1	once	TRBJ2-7	TGTGCCAGCAGTTTCAGACAGGGTTCCGAGCAGTACTTC	CASSFRQGSEQYF
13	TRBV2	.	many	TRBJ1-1	TGTGCCAGCAACGCTCGGGTGAACACTGAAGCTTTCTTT	CASNARVNTEAFF
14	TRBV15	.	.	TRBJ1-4	TGTGCCACCGGACGCGGGACGGAAAATGAAAAACTGGTTTTT	CATGRGTENEKLVF
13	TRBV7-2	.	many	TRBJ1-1	TGTGCCAGCGCGAAACAGGGGAACACTGAAGCTTTCTTT	CASAKQGNTEAFF
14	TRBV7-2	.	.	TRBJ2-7	TGCGCCAGCAGCCAAGTTGGGAGGACGTACGAGCAGTACTTC	CASSQVGRTYEQYF
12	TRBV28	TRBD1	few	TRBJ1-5	TGTGCCAGCAACAGGGGATACCAGCCCCAGCATTTT	CASNRGYQPQHF
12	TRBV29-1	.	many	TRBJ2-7	TGCAGCGTTGAACGGTACGGGAACGAGCAGTACTTC	CSVERYGNEQYF
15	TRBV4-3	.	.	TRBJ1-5	TGCGCCAGCAGCCAAAACACTGGGACAATTCAGCCCCAGCATTTT	CASSQNTGTIQPQHF
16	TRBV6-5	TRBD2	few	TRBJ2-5	TGTGCCAGCAGTCCCGGGACTAGCGGGCTATGGGGGACCCAGTACTTC	CASSPGTSGLWGTQYF
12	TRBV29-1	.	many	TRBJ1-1	TGCAGCGTGGAACAGGGACTCGCTGAAGCTTTCTTT	CSVEQGLAEAFF
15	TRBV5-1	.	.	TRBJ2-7	TGCGCCAGCAGCTTAATTTCAGGGTCCCCCTACGAGCAGTACTTC	CASSLISGSPYEQYF
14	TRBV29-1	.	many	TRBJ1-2	TGCAGCGTTGAAGGGGTCCGGGAACAGGCTGGCTACACCTTC	CSVEGVREQAGYTF
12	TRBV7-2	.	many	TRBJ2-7	TGTGCCAGCAGCATTACAGCGTACGAGCAGTACTTC	CASSITAYEQYF
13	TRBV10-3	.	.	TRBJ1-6	TGTGCCAACGGGGAGTTGGAGAATTCACCCCTCCACTTT	CANGELENSPLHF
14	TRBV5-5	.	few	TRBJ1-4	TGTGCCAGCAGCTTCTACCGGGGCAGAGAAAAACTGTTTTTT	CASSFYRGREKLFF
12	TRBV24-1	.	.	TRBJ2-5	TGTGCCACCAGTGCCCGACAAGAGACCCAGTACTTC	CATSARQETQYF
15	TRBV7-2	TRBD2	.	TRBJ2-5	TGTGCCAGCAGCAGCATAGCGGGATCCCAAGAGACCCAGTACTTC	CASSSIAGSQETQYF
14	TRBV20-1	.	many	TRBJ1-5	TGCAGTGCTAGAGATGGTAGGGAAGGGGAGCCCCAGCATTTT	CSARDGREGEPQHF
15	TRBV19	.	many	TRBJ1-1	TGTGCCAGTGCACACGGTAGAGGGTTCAGGACTGAAGCTTTCTTT	CASAHGRGFRTEAFF
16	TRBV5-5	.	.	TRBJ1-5	TGTGCCAGCAGCTTGGGTGACGGATGGGGGTATCAGCCCCAGCATTTT	CASSLGDGWGYQPQHF
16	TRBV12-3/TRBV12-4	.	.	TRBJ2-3	TGTGCCAGCAGTCCATGGGACTTATCTAGCACAGATACGCAGTATTTT	CASSPWDLSSTDTQYF
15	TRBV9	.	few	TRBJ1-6	TGTGCCAGCAGCCGAGCCGGGGTTGTAGATTCACCCCTCCACTTT	CASSRAGVVDSPLHF
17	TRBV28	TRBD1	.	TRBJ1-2	TGTGCCGGCAGTTTCCCCGGACAGGCGACTAAGACCTATGGCTACACCTTC	CAGSFPGQATKTYGYTF
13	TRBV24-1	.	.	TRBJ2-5	TGTGCCACCAGTGAGGCAGGGGTAGAGACCCAGTACTTC	CATSEAGVETQYF
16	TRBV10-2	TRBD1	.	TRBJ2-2	TGCGCCAGCAGTGAGCCGGACAGGGACAACGCCGGGGAGCTGTTTTTT	CASSEPDRDNAGELFF
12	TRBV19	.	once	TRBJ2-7	TGTGCCAGTGGCCAGGACTACTACGAGCGGTACTTC	CASGQDYYERYF
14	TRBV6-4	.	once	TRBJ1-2	TGTGCCAGCAGTGAAGCCGATCAGGGGAAGGGCTACACCTTC	CASSEADQGKGYTF
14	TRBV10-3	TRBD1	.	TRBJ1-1	TGTGCCATCAGACAGGGGGGAGGAGGCACTGAAGCTTTCTTT	CAIRQGGGGTEAFF
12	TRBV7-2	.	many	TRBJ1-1	TGTGCCAGCACCCAGGTGGGCACTGAAGCTTTCTTT	CASTQVGTEAFF
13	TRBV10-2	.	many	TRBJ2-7	TGCGCCAGCAGGCTTGACAGAAACTACGAGCAGTACTTC	CASRLDRNYEQYF
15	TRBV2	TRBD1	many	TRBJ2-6	TGTGCCAGCACCAGGGACAGGACTGGGGCCAACGTCCTGACTTTC	CASTRDRTGANVLTF
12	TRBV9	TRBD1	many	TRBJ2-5	TGTGCCAGCAGGGGACAGGCGGAGACCCAGTACTTC	CASRGQAETQYF
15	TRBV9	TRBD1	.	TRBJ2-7	TGTGCCAGCAGCGTGACAGGGGGCGACCCGGGGGAGCAGTACTTC	CASSVTGGDPGEQYF
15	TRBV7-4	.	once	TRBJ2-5	TGTGCCAGCAGCTTAGCGGGGGATTTGGTAGAGACCCAGTACTTC	CASSLAGDLVETQYF
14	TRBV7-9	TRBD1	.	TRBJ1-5	TGTGCCAGCAGCTTCGCCACAGGGGAACAGCCCCAGCATTTT	CASSFATGEQPQHF
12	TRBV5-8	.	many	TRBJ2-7	TGTGCCAGCAGCCGAGGTCTTAACGAGCAGTACTTC	CASSRGLNEQYF
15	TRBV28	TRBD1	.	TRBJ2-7	TGTGCCAGCAGTCACCACAGGGGCTCGAGGGTCGAGCAGTACTTC	CASSHHRGSRVEQYF